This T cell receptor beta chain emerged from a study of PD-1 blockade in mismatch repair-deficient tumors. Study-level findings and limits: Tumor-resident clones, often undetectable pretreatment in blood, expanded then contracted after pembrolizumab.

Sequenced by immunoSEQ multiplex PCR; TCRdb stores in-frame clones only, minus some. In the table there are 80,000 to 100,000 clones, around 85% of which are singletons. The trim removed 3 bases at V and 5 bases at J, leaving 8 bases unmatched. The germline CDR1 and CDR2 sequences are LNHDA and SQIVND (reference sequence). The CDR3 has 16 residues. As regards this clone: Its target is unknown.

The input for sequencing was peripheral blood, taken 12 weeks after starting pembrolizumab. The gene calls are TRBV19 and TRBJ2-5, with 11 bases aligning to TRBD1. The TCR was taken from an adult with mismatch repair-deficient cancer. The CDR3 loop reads CASSISGQGAHETQYF. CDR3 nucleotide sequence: TGTGCCAGTAGTATCTCAGGACAGGGGGCCCATGAGACCCAGTACTTC.